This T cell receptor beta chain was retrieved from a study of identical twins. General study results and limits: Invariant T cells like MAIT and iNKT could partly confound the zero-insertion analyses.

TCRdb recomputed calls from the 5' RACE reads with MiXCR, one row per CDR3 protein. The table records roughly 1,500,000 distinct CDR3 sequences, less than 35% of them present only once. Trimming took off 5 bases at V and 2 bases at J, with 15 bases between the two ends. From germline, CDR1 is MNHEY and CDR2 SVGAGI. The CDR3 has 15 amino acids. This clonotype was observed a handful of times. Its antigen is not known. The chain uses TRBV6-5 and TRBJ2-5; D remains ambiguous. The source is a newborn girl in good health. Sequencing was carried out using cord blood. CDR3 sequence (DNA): TGTGCCAGCAGTACCCGCGAGGCTCCTCAAGAGACCCAGTACTTC. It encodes CASSTREAPQETQYF.